This record concerns one T cell receptor beta chain sequence. V lost 3 bases and J lost 3, with 11 bases in between. The germline V gene encodes CDR1 MDHEN and CDR2 SYDVKM. The CDR3 has 15 amino acids. These data are taken from a study of blood T cell repertoires in COVID-19. As handled by the study authors: Nucleated cell counts were estimated from reference gene primer amplification. Data came from immunoSEQ multiplex PCR; TCRdb stores just in-frame clones and leaves some out. The DNA was the basis for D and trimming; V, J and clone size are from that table. The sample lists over 250,000 clones; 83% were seen once.

This TCR came from a woman aged 50 to 60 who had recovered from COVID-19. This sequence joins TRBV28 and TRBJ1-4; no definite D call. Sequencing was carried out using peripheral blood. DNA for the CDR3: TGTGCCAGCAGTTTTGATGAGGGCCCTAATGAAAAACTGTTTTTT. It codes for CASSFDEGPNEKLFF.